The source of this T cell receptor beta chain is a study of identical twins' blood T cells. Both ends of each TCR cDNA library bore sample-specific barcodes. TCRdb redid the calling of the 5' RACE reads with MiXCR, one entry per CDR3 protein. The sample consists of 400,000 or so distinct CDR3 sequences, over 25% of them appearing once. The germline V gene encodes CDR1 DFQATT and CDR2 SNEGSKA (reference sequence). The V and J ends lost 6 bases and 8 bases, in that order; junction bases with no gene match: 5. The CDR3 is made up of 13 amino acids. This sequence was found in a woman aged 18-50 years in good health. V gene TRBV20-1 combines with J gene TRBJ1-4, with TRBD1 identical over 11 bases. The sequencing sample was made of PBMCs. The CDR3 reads CSAPDRGHEKLFF. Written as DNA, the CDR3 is TGCAGTGCCCCGGACAGGGGGCACGAAAAACTGTTTTTT.